Listed below are T cell receptor beta chains from one sample, sequenced in a study of T cell repertoires in ileal Crohn's disease. Clones were read by immunoSEQ multiplex PCR, and TCRdb kept only the in-frame ones, dropping some. The sample records approximately 14,000 clones, 65% to 80% being singletons. The sequenced material came from ileal tissue. Every receptor here comes from an adult with Crohn's disease. Each CDR3 is given with its conserved first and last residue. D genes are given only for firm matches. Rows give clone size only sometimes, using once, few, many, or a class for an expanded clone.

j_call v_call clone_size d_call cdr3_nt cdr3_aa
TRBJ1-1 TRBV11-2 . . TGTGCCAGCAGCCGGATGAGCGGGCCGAACACTGAAGCTTTCTTT CASSRMSGPNTEAFF
TRBJ2-5 TRBV30 . . TGTGCCTGGAGACCTGAGCAGGGAGAGACCCAGTACTTC CAWRPEQGETQYF
TRBJ2-5 TRBV27 once . TGTGCCAGCAGTTTCTGGGGGCGAGAGACCCAGTACTTC CASSFWGRETQYF
TRBJ2-3 TRBV11-2 . . TGTGCCAGCAGCTTAGTGCCAGATACGCAGTATTTT CASSLVPDTQYF
TRBJ2-7 TRBV27 . TRBD2 TGTGCCAGCAGGGGACTAGCCACTACCCACGAGCAGTACTTC CASRGLATTHEQYF
TRBJ1-1 TRBV11-2 . . TGTGCCAGCAGCTTAGATAGGAGCTTACGAGAAGCTTTCTTT CASSLDRSLREAFF
TRBJ2-5 TRBV5-1 . . TGCGCCAGCAGCTTGGGGTGGTTGCGGGAGACCCAGTACTTC CASSLGWLRETQYF
TRBJ2-7 TRBV5-1 . TRBD1 TGCGCCAGCCAACTCCAGGGGGCTGGGGGCGAGCAGTACTTC CASQLQGAGGEQYF
TRBJ1-2 TRBV5-4 . TRBD1 TGTGCCAGCAGCTTCGGGACAGGGGGCCGGAATAACTATGGCTACACCTTC CASSFGTGGRNNYGYTF
TRBJ2-7 TRBV18 . . TGTGCCAGCTCACCGGGCAGGGGCCCCTACGAGCAGTACTTC CASSPGRGPYEQYF
TRBJ1-1 TRBV11-3 . . TGTGCCAGCAGCTTAGGGGGGAACAGCTTCAACACTGAAGCTTTCTTT CASSLGGNSFNTEAFF
TRBJ1-2 TRBV5-1 . . TGCGCCAGCAGCTTGGTCTTCCGGGCGTACTATGGCTACACCTTC CASSLVFRAYYGYTF
TRBJ2-2 TRBV27 . . TGTGCCAGCAGTGCACGATCTGGGATCCCCGCCGGGGAGCTGTTTTTT CASSARSGIPAGELFF
TRBJ1-2 TRBV2 . . TGTGCCAGCAGTGAATCTTGGGCACAGCTTCAGATCTATGGCTACACCTTC CASSESWAQLQIYGYTF
TRBJ2-2 TRBV23-1 . . TGCGCCAGCAGTCAATCACATCACGGGACGGACAAATCCGGGGAGCTGTTTTTT CASSQSHHGTDKSGELFF
TRBJ1-1 TRBV27 . TRBD1 TGTGCCAGCAGTTTGGGACAGGGGGTTCGAACTGAAGCTTTCTTT CASSLGQGVRTEAFF
TRBJ2-7 TRBV19 . TRBD2 TGTGCCAGTAGTATCCTCGGGGGGTGGCCCTACGAGCAGTACTTC CASSILGGWPYEQYF
TRBJ1-2 TRBV19 once . TGTGCCAGTAGTATCAGGCCAGGCCGAAACTATGGCTACACCTTC CASSIRPGRNYGYTF
TRBJ2-7 TRBV5-1 few . TGCGCCAGCAGCTTGAGGCCCTACGAGCAGTACTTC CASSLRPYEQYF
TRBJ1-6 TRBV30 . TRBD1 TGTGCCTGGGGTAGAATTGGACAGGGGAGTTCACCCCTCCACTTT CAWGRIGQGSSPLHF
TRBJ1-4 TRBV10-3 . . TGTGCCATCAGTGAGGGGAGGGGTGAAAAACTGTTTTTT CAISEGRGEKLFF
TRBJ2-5 TRBV2 . TRBD1 TGTGCCAGCAGGGACAGGGGGCACCAAGAGACCCAGTACTTC CASRDRGHQETQYF
TRBJ1-5 TRBV6-1 . . TGTGCCAGCAGTTTAGAAAGCAATCAGCCCCAGCATTTT CASSLESNQPQHF
TRBJ1-6 TRBV11-2 once . TGTGCCAGCAGCTTATCTTCCCAGTCACCCCTCCACTTT CASSLSSQSPLHF
TRBJ1-6 TRBV7-9 medium-sized . TGTGCCAGCAGCCCTAGCGGGGCCTCATCGACTCCCCTCCACTTT CASSPSGASSTPLHF
TRBJ1-1 TRBV4-1 . . TGCGCCAGCAGCCAAGGTTTTTTATTTCCCGGTATAGGGTTGAACACTGAAGCTTTCTTT CASSQGFLFPGIGLNTEAFF
TRBJ2-1 TRBV29-1 . TRBD2 TGCAGCGTTCCCAAACTAGCGGGGGGAGACAATGAGCAGTTCTTC CSVPKLAGGDNEQFF
TRBJ1-2 TRBV5-1 . . TGCGCCAGCAGCTTGGAGGGCAGGGCGACGGATGGCTACACCTTC CASSLEGRATDGYTF
TRBJ1-6 TRBV6-5 once . TGTGCCAGCAGTTCCCAGGGAATCGGGTCACCCCTCCACTTT CASSSQGIGSPLHF
TRBJ1-2 TRBV15 . TRBD1 TGTGCCACCAGCAGAGCCAAATGGGGGGACAGGGGTAACTATGGCTACACCTTC CATSRAKWGDRGNYGYTF
TRBJ1-1 TRBV6-1 . TRBD1 TGTGCCAGCAGTGATGACAGGGGGAACACTGAAGCTTTCTTT CASSDDRGNTEAFF
TRBJ2-7 TRBV9 . TRBD1 TGTGCCAGCAGCCCCCGGACAGGGTCGGGATGGGAGCAGTACTTC CASSPRTGSGWEQYF
TRBJ2-7 TRBV6-4 . . TGTGCCAGCAGTGACTGGCAGCTCTACGAGCAGTACTTC CASSDWQLYEQYF
TRBJ2-1 TRBV18 . . TGTGCCAGCTCACAGCCCTCGTGGGACAATGAGCAGTTCTTC CASSQPSWDNEQFF
TRBJ2-2 TRBV7-2 . TRBD2 TGTGCCAGCAGCTTAGGCGGACTAGCGAAATCCGGGGAGCTGTTTTTT CASSLGGLAKSGELFF
TRBJ1-3 TRBV7-4 . TRBD1 TGTGCCAGCAGCCCCGGGACAGGGGGACACACCATATATTTT CASSPGTGGHTIYF
TRBJ1-1 TRBV6-5 . TRBD1 TGTGCCAGCAGTTCTGACAGGGTGTCAATGAACACTGAAGCTTTCTTT CASSSDRVSMNTEAFF
TRBJ1-2 TRBV6-1 . . TGTGCCAGCAGTGAGGCTTCCTGGTATGGCTACACCTTC CASSEASWYGYTF
TRBJ1-4 TRBV5-4 . . TGTGCCAGCAGCTTGAAAGCGCATGAAAAACTGTTTTTT CASSLKAHEKLFF
TRBJ2-7 TRBV11-2 . . TGTGCCAGCAGCTTAGATCCAGGGAATAACCACGAGCAGTACTTC CASSLDPGNNHEQYF
TRBJ1-5 TRBV2 . . TGTGCCAGCAGTGAGGATTGGCAGGGGAATCAGCCCCAGCATTTT CASSEDWQGNQPQHF
TRBJ2-7 TRBV2 . TRBD1 TGTGCCAACGCCGGGACAGAAAACGAATACGAGCAGTACTTC CANAGTENEYEQYF
TRBJ2-2 TRBV7-9 . . TGTGCCAGCTCCAGCTACACCGGGGAGCTGTTTTTT CASSSYTGELFF
TRBJ1-2 TRBV9 . TRBD1 TGTGCCAGCCAAGGGGGGACAGGGAGTAGGTATGGCTACACCTTC CASQGGTGSRYGYTF
TRBJ2-3 TRBV6-4 . TRBD2 TGTGCCAGCAGTGAAGTAGCGGGGGGCACAGATACGCAGTATTTT CASSEVAGGTDTQYF
TRBJ2-5 TRBV25-1 . TRBD2 TGTGCCAGCAGTCTCCCCGGACTAGCGGGGGGGAAGACCCAGTACTTC CASSLPGLAGGKTQYF
TRBJ2-3 TRBV6-5 . . TGTGCCAGCAGACGAGTTCGACAAAGCACAGATACGCAGTATTTT CASRRVRQSTDTQYF
TRBJ1-1 TRBV30 few . TGTGCCTGGAGTGTTAAAACTGAAGCTTTCTTT CAWSVKTEAFF
TRBJ1-2 TRBV10-2 . . TGCGCCAGCCTCCCTTGGCCCCTTGGTAACTATGGCTACACCTTC CASLPWPLGNYGYTF